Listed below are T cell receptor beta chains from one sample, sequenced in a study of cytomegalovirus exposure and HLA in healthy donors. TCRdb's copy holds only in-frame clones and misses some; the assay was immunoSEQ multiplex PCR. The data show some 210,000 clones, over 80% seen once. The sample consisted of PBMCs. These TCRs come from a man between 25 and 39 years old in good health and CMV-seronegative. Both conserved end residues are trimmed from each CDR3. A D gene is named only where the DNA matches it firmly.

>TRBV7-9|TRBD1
ASSQDRLYGYT
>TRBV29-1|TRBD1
SVCRDRLQETQY
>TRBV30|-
AWRGAVPNYGYT
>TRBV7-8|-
ASSFVERNTEAF
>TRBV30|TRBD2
AWGAGKTSGREETQY
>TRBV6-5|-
ASRPLRNTEAF
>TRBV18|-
ASSPLATSSYNEQF
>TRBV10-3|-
AISEPLGEINYGYT
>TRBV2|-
ASSDPGRNTIY
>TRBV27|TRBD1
ASSFTGGGYEQY
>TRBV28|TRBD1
ASSWGDRPYEQY
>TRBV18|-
ASSLGAGHGYEQY
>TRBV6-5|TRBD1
ASSRQGRNSPLH
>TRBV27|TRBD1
ASSPMMGQGPYYSNQPQH
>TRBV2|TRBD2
ASSESSGGWKTQY
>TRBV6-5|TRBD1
ASGQGVYSGNTIY
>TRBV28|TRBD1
ASRKGQGREQPQH
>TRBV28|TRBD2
ASSLAGASKNIQY
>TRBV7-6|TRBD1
ASSLVGKQGVNTEAF
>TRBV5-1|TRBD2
ASSMTSGSKTQY
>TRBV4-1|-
ASSQEGYQISYEQY
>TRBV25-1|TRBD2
ASSGTGGQETQY
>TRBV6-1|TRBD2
ASSESLAGGPTDTQY
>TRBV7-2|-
ASSLRDSGEDTEAF
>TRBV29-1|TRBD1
SVGTEGRPLH
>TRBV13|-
ASSLNLRSSYEQY
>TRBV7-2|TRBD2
ASSLTSGSSDTQY
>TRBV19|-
ASSIGLLYEQY
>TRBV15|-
ATSRIQVSEAF
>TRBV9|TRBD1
ASSIRDRGTEAF
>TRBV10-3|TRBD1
AINDGTGYEQY
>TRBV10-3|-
AISDLDRNTEAF
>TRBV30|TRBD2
AWSALAGANNEQF
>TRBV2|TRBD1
ASSRDSEGNQPRH
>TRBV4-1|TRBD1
ASSYGHRGTNEKLF
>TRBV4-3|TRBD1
ASSPGTGSYGYT
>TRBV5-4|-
ASSPPRAPYNGYT
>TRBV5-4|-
ASSFNREETQY
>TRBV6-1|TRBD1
AGQRTGGYNYGYT
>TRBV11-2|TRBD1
ASSPGQEYEQY
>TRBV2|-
ATFLRGGDRPQH
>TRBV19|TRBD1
ASSVRTGRADGYT
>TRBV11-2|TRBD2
ASSSRLAGGRGELF
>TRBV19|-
ATKGGNTEAF
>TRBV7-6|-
ASSLRGQGGPYEQY
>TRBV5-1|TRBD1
ASSYFSTGRVNEQF
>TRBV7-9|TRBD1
SSSSQGLMKNTEAF
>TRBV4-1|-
ASSPYRVFGIQNEKLF
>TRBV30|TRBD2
AWSLFGGGLIVGEQY
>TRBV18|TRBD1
ASSPGDRDNTEAF
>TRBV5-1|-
ASRGGGHLHSYEQY
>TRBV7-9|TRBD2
SSSFEPGLAGEQY
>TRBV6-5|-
ASRRGGQPQH
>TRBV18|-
ASSPNYSNQPQH
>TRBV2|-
ASARETSNQPQH
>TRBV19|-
ASSISRTAYNEQF
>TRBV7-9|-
ASSSTFAGVQGVTGELF